These 27 T cell receptor beta chains originate from one sample sequenced in a study of control samples from healthy donors and cancer patients. Sequencing used immunoSEQ multiplex PCR; TCRdb keeps in-frame clones, though not all of them. The table records 150,000 to 200,000 clones, roughly 89% of them present only once. Source material: blood. These receptors were taken from a young woman in good health.

This clone turned up a few times. The chain links TRBV18 to TRBJ1-2, with 11 positions matching TRBD1. Germline V gene lookup returns CDR1 KGHSH and CDR2 LQKENI. The ends lost 2 bases at V and 2 bases at J; junction bases unmatched: 4. The CDR3 length is 16 residues. CDR3 sequence (DNA): TGTGCCAGCTCACCAGGTGGACAGGGGGCAAACTATGGCTACACCTTC. This encodes CASSPGGQGANYGYTF. The full variable domain, in which reference TRBV18 and TRBJ1-2 provide the parts outside the CDR3, is NAGVMQNPRHLVRRRGQEARLRCSPMKGHSHVYWYRQLPEEGLKFMVYLQKENIIDESGMPKERFSAEFPKEGPSILRIQQVVRGDSAAYFCASSPGGQGANYGYTFGSGTRLTVV.

The rearrangement joins TRBV28 to TRBJ2-6, with 8 bases matching TRBD1. Germline lookup yields CDR1 MDHEN and CDR2 SYDVKM. CDR3 length equals 19 residues. V gave up 6 bases and J gave up 3 bases; unmatched junction bases: 16. The CDR3 DNA is TGTGCCAGCAGGTGGGACAGGTGGGAAGTAACGGATGGGGCCAACGTCCTGACTTTC. Its translation is CASRWDRWEVTDGANVLTF. Looking up the rest from reference TRBV28 and TRBJ2-6 gives the full variable domain: DVKVTQSSRYLVKRTGEKVFLECVQDMDHENMFWYRQDPGLGLRLIYFSYDVKMKEKGDIPEGYSVSREKKERFSLILESASTNQTSMYLCASRWDRWEVTDGANVLTFGAGSRLTVL.

The V gene is TRBV30, the J gene TRBJ1-1, with a weak D call TRBD1 (5 bases). V was cut by 2 bases and J by 0 bases, with 13 bases left in between. Germline V gene lookup returns CDR1 GTSNPN and CDR2 SVGIG (reference sequence). CDR3 length equals 15 residues. The CDR3 loop is CAWSRRGALNTEAFF. Written as DNA, the CDR3 is TGTGCCTGGAGTCGGAGGGGTGCTCTGAACACTGAAGCTTTCTTT.

This clone was recorded once. The chain carries TRBV11-2 and TRBJ1-2; 9 nucleotides match TRBD1. The length of the CDR3 is 14 residues. Germline V gives CDR1 SGHAT, CDR2 FQNNGV. V shed 3 bases, J shed 3 bases, and the junction held 2 bases outside the gene matches. The CDR3 loop is CASSFRTGDYGYTF. As DNA, the CDR3 is TGTGCCAGCAGCTTTCGGACAGGGGACTATGGCTACACCTTC. Full variable domain (missing parts from reference TRBV11-2 and TRBJ1-2): EAGVAQSPRYKIIEKRQSVAFWCNPISGHATLYWYQQILGQGPKLLIQFQNNGVVDDSQLPKDRFSAERLKGVDSTLKIQPAKLEDSAVYLCASSFRTGDYGYTFGSGTRLTVV.

This chain links TRBV5-1 with TRBJ1-6; TRBD1 matches at 9 bases. The ends lost 0 bases at V and 5 bases at J; junction bases unmatched: 0. Germline loops: CDR1 SGHRS, CDR2 YFSETQ. The CDR3 covers 15 residues. CDR3 sequence: CASSLGQGDNSPLHF. The DNA of the CDR3 is TGCGCCAGCAGCTTGGGACAGGGGGATAATTCACCCCTCCACTTT.

The genes are TRBV5-6 and TRBJ2-7, with 10 bases fitting TRBD1. The trim removed 6 bases at V and 1 base at J, leaving 4 bases unmatched. This CDR3 comprises 14 residues. Germline loops: CDR1 SGHDT, CDR2 YYEEEE. The CDR3 spells CASTGTGVSYEQYF. The CDR3 DNA reads TGTGCCAGCACCGGGACAGGGGTGTCCTACGAGCAGTACTTC.

V is TRBV4-2 and J is TRBJ2-7; possibly TRBD2 for D (5 bases). Germline CDR1 reads LGHNA; CDR2 reads YNFKEQ. V was trimmed by 5 bases and J by 2 bases, leaving 7 bases between them. The CDR3 covers 12 residues. CDR3 in amino acids: CASSDGAYEQYF. Written as DNA, the CDR3 is TGTGCCAGCAGCGACGGGGCCTACGAGCAGTACTTC.

The chain couples TRBV19 to TRBJ2-3; no clear D gene. The V end lost 3 bases, the J end lost 3 bases, and 16 bases lay between the germline ends. The CDR3 length is 16 residues. Germline CDR1 is LNHDA and CDR2 is SQIVND (reference sequence). The CDR3: CASSIRAVSPTDTQYF. CDR3 nucleotide sequence: TGTGCCAGTAGTATTAGGGCAGTATCCCCAACAGATACGCAGTATTTT.

This CDR3 is CASHRDEKLFF. The CDR3 region has the DNA TGTGCCAGCCACAGGGACGAAAAACTGTTTTTT. This chain connects TRBV19 to TRBJ1-4, with D perhaps matching TRBD1 (6 bases). CDR1 and CDR2 from the germline V gene are LNHDA and SQIVND (reference sequence). There are 11 residues in the CDR3. Trimming stripped 9 bases from V and 8 bases from J, with 10 bases between.

The chain recombines TRBV11-3 with TRBJ2-5, with 8 bases matching TRBD2. From germline, CDR1 is SGHNT and CDR2 YENEEA. The junction had 1 base not matched to a gene; V was cut back by 2 bases and J by 5 bases. The CDR3 runs to 13 residues. The CDR3 loop reads CASSLSGSETQYF. The DNA of the CDR3 is TGTGCCAGCAGCTTAAGCGGGAGTGAGACCCAGTACTTC. Drawing the rest from reference TRBV11-3 and TRBJ2-5, the complete variable domain is EAGVVQSPRYKIIEKKQPVAFWCNPISGHNTLYWYLQNLGQGPELLIRYENEEAVDDSQLPKDRFSAERLKGVDSTLKIQPAELGDSAVYLCASSLSGSETQYFGPGTRLLVL.

This clone appeared a few times. The CDR3 bases are TGTGCCAGCAGTTTATGGTCGACAGGGGGGAGCAATCAGCCCCAGCATTTT. Residues: CASSLWSTGGSNQPQHF. This rearrangement joins TRBV27 to TRBJ1-5, with TRBD1 matching 9 bases. The CDR3 length is 17 residues. J lost 1 base, V lost 1 base, and 5 bases had no gene match. Germline V gene lookup returns CDR1 MNHEY and CDR2 SMNVEV (reference sequence).

The rearrangement links TRBV28 to TRBJ1-3; D unresolved. The germline V gene has CDR1 MDHEN and CDR2 SYDVKM. The CDR3 contains 14 residues. V was shortened by 7 bases and J by 2 bases, with 12 bases between the two germline ends. This CDR3 reads CASMRGIPGNTIYF. For the CDR3, the DNA is TGTGCCAGCATGCGCGGGATCCCTGGAAACACCATATATTTT.

The CDR3 DNA reads TGTGCCAGCAGCTTATTCCCGGGAGTATCCTACAATGAGCAGTTCTTC. It translates to CASSLFPGVSYNEQFF. The chain couples TRBV7-3 to TRBJ2-1; a possible D gene is TRBD2 (6 bases). Germline V gene lookup returns CDR1 SGHTA and CDR2 FQGTGA. This CDR3 has 16 amino acids. V lost 2 bases to trimming and J lost 1 base, with 12 bases between them.

The DNA for the CDR3 is TGTGCCAGTAGTCAGGGGGTCTATGGCTACACCTTC. Residues: CASSQGVYGYTF. The genes are TRBV19 and TRBJ1-2; the match to TRBD1 covers 7 bases. Germline V lookup: CDR1 LNHDA, CDR2 SQIVND (reference sequence). The CDR3 length is 12 residues. V dropped 5 bases and J dropped 4; count of bases not matched to a gene: 1.

V is TRBV4-1 and J is TRBJ1-5; TRBD1 might be the D (6 bases). Per germline, CDR1 MGHRA and CDR2 YSYEKL. There are 13 residues in the CDR3. Trimming cost V 3 bases and J 6 bases, with 9 bases left between them. In nucleotides, the CDR3 is TGCGCCAGCAGCCAGGACAGCGCTCAGCCCCAGCATTTT. The encoded protein is CASSQDSAQPQHF.

On this clone: Other nucleotide sequences from this sample produce the same CDR3. CDR3 region: CASSDRGNEQFF. In nucleotides, the CDR3 is TGCGCCAGCAGTGATAGGGGGAATGAGCAGTTCTTC. The gene calls are TRBV10-1 and TRBJ2-1, with D possibly TRBD1 on 6 matching bases. CDR3 length equals 12 residues. CDR1 WNHNN and CDR2 SYGVQD come from the germline V gene (reference sequence). V was clipped by 3 bases and J by 7 bases, with 7 bases between them.

This clone was found once. The J gene is TRBJ1-4, the V gene TRBV6-5; tentatively, D is TRBD1 (6 bases). V was pared by 2 bases and J by 7 bases, with 8 bases between. The length of the CDR3 is 13 residues. Germline loops: CDR1 MNHEY, CDR2 SVGAGI. CDR3 nucleotides: TGTGCCAGCAGTTACGGGGGCGGTGAAAAACTGTTTTTT. Amino acid sequence: CASSYGGGEKLFF.

The J gene is TRBJ2-3, the V gene TRBV5-4, with 8 positions matching TRBD2. The CDR3 totals 15 residues. Germline loops: CDR1 SGHNT, CDR2 YYREEE (reference sequence). The J segment lost 1 base and the V segment lost 1 base, leaving 2 bases of the junction unmatched. The CDR3 DNA reads TGTGCCAGCAGCTTGAAGACTAGCGGCACAGATACGCAGTATTTT. This codes for CASSLKTSGTDTQYF.

This clone appeared a few times. The chain uses TRBV29-1 and TRBJ1-1; 7 positions match TRBD1. This CDR3 has 13 amino acids. V was pared by 7 bases and J by 5 bases, with 10 bases of the junction left unmatched. Germline CDR1 reads SQVTM; CDR2 reads ANQGSEA. The CDR3 spells CSAADRQRTEAFF. DNA of the CDR3: TGCAGCGCCGCGGACAGGCAGAGGACTGAAGCTTTCTTT.

The rearrangement joins TRBV28 to TRBJ1-6; 7 positions agree with TRBD1. The trim removed 3 bases at V and 7 bases at J, leaving 0 bases unmatched. CDR1 is MDHEN, CDR2 SYDVKM, per germline. This CDR3 region has 13 residues. In nucleotides, the CDR3 is TGTGCCAGCAGTTTCAGGGGGAATTCACCCCTCCACTTT. This gives the protein CASSFRGNSPLHF.

Details on this clone: The identical CDR3 is also encoded by other nucleotide sequences in the sample. J is TRBJ1-2 and V is TRBV4-1; weak D call: TRBD1 (5 bases). From germline, CDR1 is MGHRA and CDR2 YSYEKL. The V end was cut by 0 bases, the J end by 7 bases, with 12 bases between. The CDR3 spans 14 residues. The DNA for the CDR3 is TGCGCCAGCAGCCAAGAACGGCAGGGAGGTGGCTACACCTTC. Its translation: CASSQERQGGGYTF.

V and J are TRBV2 and TRBJ2-5, with D possibly matching TRBD2 (6 bases). Germline values: CDR1 SNHLY, CDR2 FYNNEI. The CDR3 extends over 12 amino acids. Trimming cost V 8 bases and J 4 bases, with 11 bases left between them. This chain's CDR3 is CASRREGETQYF. Here the CDR3 DNA reads TGTGCCAGCCGGCGGGAAGGAGAGACCCAGTACTTC. Complete variable domain (other parts from reference TRBV2 and TRBJ2-5): EPEVTQTPSHQVTQMGQEVILRCVPISNHLYFYWYRQILGQKVEFLVSFYNNEISEKSEIFDDQFSVERPDGSNFTLKIRSTKLEDSAMYFCASRREGETQYFGPGTRLLVL.

The V call is TRBV21-1, the J call TRBJ1-1. TRBV21-1 is a pseudogene locus. The CDR3 has 14 amino acids. CDR3 residues: CASSRGGEDTEAFF. The CDR3 DNA is TGTGCCAGCAGCAGGGGGGGTGAGGACACTGAAGCTTTCTTT.

This clone came up once. The CDR3 loop reads CASSPMTGDYGYTF. The DNA of the CDR3 is TGTGCCAGCAGCCCGATGACAGGGGACTATGGCTACACCTTC. The chain links TRBV7-6 to TRBJ1-2; 8 nucleotides match TRBD1. This CDR3 is 14 amino acids long. CDR1 is SGHVS and CDR2 is FNYEAQ in the germline V gene. V dropped 5 bases and J dropped 3; count of bases not matched to a gene: 5.

The rearrangement joins TRBV7-2 to TRBJ1-5, with D unresolved. Trimming cost V 5 bases and J 5 bases, with 7 bases left between them. Germline CDR1 is SGHTA and CDR2 is FQGNSA. There are 12 residues in the CDR3. The CDR3 region is CASSHQDQPQHF. In DNA, the CDR3 is TGTGCCAGCAGCCACCAGGATCAGCCCCAGCATTTT.

V is TRBV11-2 and J is TRBJ1-1; 9 bases agree with TRBD1. The CDR3 length is 17 residues. Germline V gene data show CDR1 as SGHAT and CDR2 as FQNNGV. The V segment lost 6 bases and the J segment 1 base; nucleotides outside the gene matches: 12. The CDR3 coding sequence is TGTGCCAGCAGGACCCACCCCGGGACAGGGACGAACACTGAAGCTTTCTTT. This sequence encodes CASRTHPGTGTNTEAFF. The full variable domain, in which reference TRBV11-2 and TRBJ1-1 provide the parts outside the CDR3, is EAGVAQSPRYKIIEKRQSVAFWCNPISGHATLYWYQQILGQGPKLLIQFQNNGVVDDSQLPKDRFSAERLKGVDSTLKIQPAKLEDSAVYLCASRTHPGTGTNTEAFFGQGTRLTVV.

The table lists this clone with a few counts. V gene TRBV5-1 combines with J gene TRBJ2-1, with 11 bases matching TRBD2. The CDR3 has 16 residues. Germline values: CDR1 SGHRS, CDR2 YFSETQ. J gave up 0 bases and V 3 bases, and 2 bases lay outside the gene matches. The CDR3 sequence: CASSWGLADSYNEQFF. The CDR3 DNA reads TGCGCCAGCAGCTGGGGACTAGCGGACTCCTACAATGAGCAGTTCTTC.